This T cell receptor (beta chain) emerged from a study of technical replicates of blood from a few donors. The V gene's germline CDR1 is MDHEN and CDR2 SYDVKM. CDR3 length: 14 residues. V lost 2 bases and J 4 bases, leaving 11 bases between the germline ends. Sequenced by immunoSEQ multiplex PCR; TCRdb stores in-frame clones only, minus some. The data contain tens of thousands of clones, approximately 97% of them seen just once; the ten biggest clones take up nearly 0.2%. Sequenced: T cells isolated from PBMCs. The TCR comes from a human donor in good health. The rearrangement links TRBV28 to TRBJ1-1; D unclear. CDR3 residues: CASSLNSLGTEAFF. In DNA, the CDR3 is TGTGCCAGCAGTTTAAACAGCCTGGGCACTGAAGCTTTCTTT.